The 20 T cell receptor beta chains in this list originate from one sample, sequenced in a study of blood T cell repertoires in COVID-19. Clones were sequenced by immunoSEQ multiplex PCR, and TCRdb holds only the in-frame ones, with some missing. The sample gives about 190,000 clones, around 80% of which show up once; around 2.8% is in the top ten. Sequencing used peripheral blood. The origin of the receptors is an elderly woman with active or convalescent COVID-19.

The rearrangement joins TRBV12-3 or TRBV12-4 to TRBJ2-5; tentatively, D is TRBD1 (6 bases). The CDR3 runs to 13 residues. Trimming removed 6 bases at V and 2 bases at J, with 10 bases between. CDR3 protein: CASRRQEQETQYF. CDR3 in DNA: TGTGCCAGCAGACGACAGGAGCAAGAGACCCAGTACTTC.

This chain links TRBV27 with TRBJ2-7, with TRBD2 identical over 7 bases. Trimming removed 0 bases from V and 7 bases from J; junction bases left unmatched: 12. In germline, CDR1 is MNHEY, CDR2 SMNVEV (reference sequence). This CDR3 region has 16 residues. As DNA, the CDR3 is TGTGCCAGCAGTTTATCCCGGCCGGGGGTCGGGGGGGAGCAGTACTTC. Encoded protein: CASSLSRPGVGGEQYF.

The rearrangement links TRBV5-1 to TRBJ1-4, with D hard to call. Germline CDR1 SGHRS, CDR2 YFSETQ. The germline V and J ends were trimmed by 5 bases and 0 bases, with 8 bases remaining between them. This CDR3 is built from 14 residues. CDR3 nucleotide sequence: TGCGCCAGCAGTACGGGAACAACTAATGAAAAACTGTTTTTT. Amino acids: CASSTGTTNEKLFF.

The chain combines TRBV4-3 with TRBJ1-6; 11 nucleotides agree with TRBD1. V lost 0 bases and J lost 7; bases outside the gene matches: 14. The germline V gene has CDR1 LGHNA and CDR2 YSLEER. The CDR3 extends over 20 amino acids. CDR3 amino acids: CASSQEIRRYRDRGNSPLHF. The CDR3 DNA is TGCGCCAGCAGCCAAGAAATAAGACGGTACCGGGACAGGGGGAATTCACCCCTCCACTTT.

The rearrangement links TRBV5-6 to TRBJ1-4; D possibly corresponds to TRBD1 (6 bases). In germline, CDR1 is SGHDT, CDR2 YYEEEE. Trimming removed 1 base from V and 8 bases from J, with 12 bases in between. This CDR3 contains 14 residues. CDR3 in amino acids: CASSLSVRGEKLFF. For the CDR3, the DNA is TGTGCCAGCAGCTTGTCGGTTAGGGGGGAAAAACTGTTTTTT.

This chain uses TRBV2 with TRBJ2-5; D is undetermined. CDR1 is SNHLY and CDR2 is FYNNEI in the germline V gene. V was trimmed by 4 bases and J by 4 bases, leaving 7 bases between them. CDR3 size: 12 residues. The CDR3 coding sequence is TGTGCCAGCAGTGCTGGCCGAGAGACCCAGTACTTC. Translated: CASSAGRETQYF.

J is TRBJ2-5 and V is TRBV3-1 (or the pseudogene TRBV3-2); TRBD2 aligns across 10 bases. V was pared by 0 bases and J by 5 bases, with 18 bases of the junction left unmatched. The CDR3 runs to 20 residues. CDR1 is LGHDT, CDR2 YNNKEL, per germline (reference sequence). The CDR3 DNA reads TGTGCCAGCAGCCAAGATGGGACCGAAGAAGCGGGGGGGCCAATGGAGACCCAGTACTTC. This codes for CASSQDGTEEAGGPMETQYF.

This clone was observed a few times. J is TRBJ1-2 and V is TRBV2; D gene uncertain. V gave up 0 bases and J gave up 4 bases, with 15 bases separating them. The CDR3 is made up of 16 amino acids. In germline, CDR1 is SNHLY, CDR2 FYNNEI. CDR3 nucleotides: TGTGCCAGCAGTGAAGCGAGTCCAGCGAGTGGCTATGGCTACACCTTC. Its protein product is CASSEASPASGYGYTF.

This clone has a single count. This chain connects TRBV6-2 or TRBV6-3 to TRBJ2-7, with 8 positions matching TRBD2. Trimming took 5 bases from V and 6 from J; bases not matched to a gene: 15. The CDR3 spans 16 residues. Looked up from germline, CDR1 is MNHEY and CDR2 is SVGEGT. The CDR3 spells CASSNRGGRSTSEQYF. DNA for the CDR3: TGTGCCAGCAGTAACCGGGGGGGCCGATCAACTAGCGAGCAGTACTTC.

The CDR3 region is CASSDPTGGGGSRYEQYF. CDR3 DNA: TGTGCCAGCAGTGACCCCACAGGGGGTGGGGGGTCTAGATACGAGCAGTACTTC. This chain uses TRBV2 with TRBJ2-7; 8 nucleotides align to TRBD1. The CDR3 runs to 18 residues. Germline CDR1 and CDR2: SNHLY and FYNNEI. The ends lost 3 bases at V and 4 bases at J; junction bases unmatched: 17.

This chain connects TRBV7-2 to TRBJ1-6; a possible D gene is TRBD1 (6 bases). Trimming took 1 base from V and 10 from J, leaving 14 bases between them. Germline V gene data show CDR1 as SGHTA and CDR2 as FQGNSA. The CDR3 length is 15 residues. CDR3 DNA sequence: TGTGCCAGCAGCTTAGGTGTGGGGGCGGGCTCACCCCTCCACTTT. Residues: CASSLGVGAGSPLHF.

V usage is TRBV27 and J usage is TRBJ2-3, with TRBD2 identical over 11 bases. The CDR3 runs to 15 residues. Germline assignment: CDR1 MNHEY and CDR2 SMNVEV (reference sequence). After removal of 5 bases from V and 1 base from J, the junction contained 2 bases not matched to a gene. In DNA form, the CDR3 reads TGTGCCAGCAGTACACTAGCGGGGGGCACAGATACGCAGTATTTT. Protein: CASSTLAGGTDTQYF.

This clone has only one observation. The rearrangement links TRBV4-2 to TRBJ2-5, with D tentatively TRBD2 (6 bases). The length of the CDR3 is 17 residues. Trimming took 0 bases from V and 9 from J, leaving 23 bases between them. Germline V CDR1 and CDR2: LGHNA, YNFKEQ. This CDR3 reads CASSQEGEGTWKGAQYF. The CDR3 DNA follows: TGTGCCAGCAGCCAAGAAGGTGAAGGGACTTGGAAAGGGGCCCAGTACTTC.

V and J are TRBV4-3 and TRBJ2-1; 16 nucleotides align to TRBD2. The germline gives CDR1 LGHNA, CDR2 YSLEER. The CDR3 consists of 20 residues. The J segment lost 5 bases and the V segment lost 0 bases, leaving 10 bases of the junction unmatched. The CDR3 protein is CASSQDLRGLAGGPDNEQFF. The CDR3 DNA is TGCGCCAGCAGCCAAGACTTGAGGGGACTAGCGGGGGGGCCGGACAATGAGCAGTTCTTC.

The chain uses TRBV3-1 (or the pseudogene TRBV3-2) and TRBJ1-6, with TRBD1 as a possible D gene (5 bases). Germline CDR1 reads LGHDT; CDR2 reads YNNKEL (reference sequence). Trimming took 1 base from V and 7 from J, leaving 8 bases between them. CDR3 length equals 14 residues. This CDR3 is CASSQVQGNSPLHF. The CDR3 DNA follows: TGTGCCAGCAGCCAAGTTCAGGGAAATTCACCCCTCCACTTT.

The gene calls are TRBV27 and TRBJ1-1, with D possibly TRBD1 on 6 matching bases. Germline CDR1 MNHEY, CDR2 SMNVEV (reference sequence). This CDR3 spans 14 amino acids. The V gene lost 5 bases and the J gene lost 1 base, with 11 bases spanning the gap. Here the CDR3 reads CASSTLTGNTEAFF. The DNA of the CDR3 is TGTGCCAGCAGTACCCTGACAGGGAACACTGAAGCTTTCTTT.

This rearrangement joins TRBV6-2 or TRBV6-3 to TRBJ1-5; 8 bases agree with TRBD1. The J segment lost 0 bases and the V segment lost 6 bases, leaving 13 bases of the junction unmatched. The CDR3 is 18 amino acids. Per the germline V gene, CDR1 is MNHEY and CDR2 is SVGEGT. CDR3: CASSRTGQGRYSNQPQHF. The CDR3 region has the DNA TGTGCCAGCAGCCGAACAGGACAGGGCCGATATAGCAATCAGCCCCAGCATTTT.

The chain uses TRBV7-8 and TRBJ1-1, with D possibly matching TRBD1 (6 bases). Trimming removed 5 bases from V and 0 bases from J, with 22 bases in between. The CDR3 loop spans 18 amino acids. Germline CDR1 and CDR2: SGHVS and FQNEAQ. The CDR3 DNA reads as TGTGCCAGCAGCCCGCCGGGCCGGACAGCGCGGATGAACACTGAAGCTTTCTTT. This gives the protein CASSPPGRTARMNTEAFF. The complete variable domain, with remaining parts taken from reference TRBV7-8 and TRBJ1-1, reads GAGVSQSPRYKVAKRGQDVALRCDPISGHVSLFWYQQALGQGPEFLTYFQNEAQLDKSGLPSDRFFAERPEGSVSTLKIQRTQQEDSAVYLCASSPPGRTARMNTEAFFGQGTRLTVV.

This rearrangement joins TRBV5-6 to TRBJ2-3; D not certain. Germline CDR1 SGHDT, CDR2 YYEEEE. This CDR3 is built from 15 residues. Trimming removed 1 base from V and 4 bases from J, with 13 bases in between. The DNA for the CDR3 is TGTGCCAGCAGCTTGTATCCAGGAATCGCAGATACGCAGTATTTT. Translation: CASSLYPGIADTQYF.

There are a few counts of this clone. The V gene is TRBV5-1, the J gene TRBJ1-5; a weak D match, TRBD1 (5 bases). CDR1 SGHRS and CDR2 YFSETQ come from the germline V gene. The V end lost 0 bases, the J end lost 0 bases, and 7 bases lay between the germline ends. The CDR3 spans 15 residues. In DNA form, the CDR3 reads TGCGCCAGCAGCTTGGAAGGGGATAGCAATCAGCCCCAGCATTTT. Residues: CASSLEGDSNQPQHF.